A selection of T cell receptor beta chains follows, all from one sample in a study of blood T cell repertoires in COVID-19. Some clones are missing from TCRdb's copy, which holds only in-frame ones; the method was immunoSEQ multiplex PCR. Counted here are roughly 47,000 clones, approximately 90% occurring once; the ten biggest clones make up less than 20%. Sequencing input: peripheral blood. The receptors shown here come from a man between 65 and 85 years old with active COVID-19. The CDR3 runs from the conserved cysteine through the conserved F or W. The D gene is left open where the match is weak. Not every row has a clone size; where given, it reads once, few, many or a size class.

TRBJ1-3	NA	TRBV7-9	TRBD1	CASSLGQPGNTIYF	TGTGCCAGCAGCTTGGGACAGCCCGGAAACACCATATATTTT
TRBJ2-2	NA	TRBV2	NA	CASSVLRRVNTGELFF	TGTGCCAGCAGTGTTTTAAGGCGGGTGAACACCGGGGAGCTGTTTTTT
TRBJ2-2	NA	TRBV2	NA	CASRSTRGGAGELFF	TGTGCCAGCAGGTCGACTAGGGGTGGAGCCGGGGAGCTGTTTTTT
TRBJ2-7	NA	TRBV6-5	TRBD2	CASSLSGAYEQYF	TGTGCCAGCAGCCTTAGCGGGGCCTACGAGCAGTACTTC
TRBJ1-3	NA	TRBV28	NA	CASSVAGSRNTIYF	TGTGCCAGCAGTGTAGCGGGGAGCCGAAACACCATATATTTT
TRBJ2-3	NA	TRBV6-5	NA	CASSYSRGTFTDTQYF	TGTGCCAGCAGTTACTCGAGAGGGACTTTCACAGATACGCAGTATTTT
TRBJ2-6	NA	TRBV19	TRBD1	CASSSTGVGANVLTF	TGTGCCAGTAGTTCTACAGGGGTTGGGGCCAACGTCCTGACTTTC
TRBJ2-1	NA	TRBV5-1	TRBD1	CASRNTGTGGRDEQFF	TGCGCCAGCAGAAATACCGGGACAGGGGGCAGGGATGAGCAGTTCTTC
TRBJ1-1	NA	TRBV7-8	TRBD1	CASSSQTGVNTEAFF	TGTGCCAGCAGCTCGCAGACAGGGGTGAACACTGAAGCTTTCTTT
TRBJ1-5	NA	TRBV9	TRBD1	CASSATGGSNQPQHF	TGTGCCAGCAGCGCCACAGGGGGGAGCAATCAGCCCCAGCATTTT
TRBJ1-4	few	TRBV7-9	TRBD1	CASSSDRGNEKLFF	TGTGCCAGCAGCTCGGACAGGGGAAATGAAAAACTGTTTTTT
TRBJ2-5	NA	TRBV6-2/TRBV6-3	TRBD1	CASSYGQGATETQYF	TGTGCCAGCAGTTACGGACAGGGGGCCACAGAGACCCAGTACTTC
TRBJ1-4	NA	TRBV4-2	TRBD1	CASSPRGVEKLFF	TGTGCCAGCAGCCCCAGGGGGGTGGAAAAACTGTTTTTT
TRBJ2-7	NA	TRBV2	TRBD1	CASKKGQGRGEQYF	TGTGCCAGCAAAAAGGGACAGGGAAGAGGGGAGCAGTACTTC
TRBJ2-7	NA	TRBV25-1	NA	CASSDPAQGSNEQYF	TGTGCCAGCAGTGACCCCGCTCAGGGTTCCAACGAGCAGTACTTC
TRBJ1-3	NA	TRBV15	NA	CATSIDNSGNTIYF	TGTGCCACCAGCATCGACAACTCTGGAAACACCATATATTTT
TRBJ2-5	NA	TRBV2	NA	CASSEARGGKETQYF	TGTGCCAGCAGTGAAGCGAGGGGGGGTAAAGAGACCCAGTACTTC
TRBJ1-5	once	TRBV5-1	NA	CASSLNGQENQPQHF	TGCGCCAGCAGCTTGAATGGCCAGGAAAATCAGCCCCAGCATTTT
TRBJ2-2	NA	TRBV7-6	TRBD2	CASSSLAGGPSTGELFF	TGTGCCAGCAGCTCCCTAGCGGGGGGGCCTAGCACCGGGGAGCTGTTTTTT
TRBJ2-5	NA	TRBV5-6	NA	CASSLVLAGAKETQYF	TGTGCCAGCAGCTTGGTTCTGGCGGGGGCTAAGGAGACCCAGTACTTC